The 16 T cell receptor beta chains below come from one sample, sequenced in a study of graft-versus-host responses after intestinal transplantation. What these receptors recognize is not known. The protocol was immunoSEQ multiplex PCR, while the TCRdb copy is restricted to in-frame clones and leaves out a portion. The sample has tens of thousands of clones, roughly nine tenths seen once. Material: unstimulated CD8+ T cells sorted from spleen or lymph node cells, obtained before intestinal transplant. The receptors shown here come from a human donor who received an intestinal transplant.

CDR3 sequence reads: CASSGSGSPYEQYF. CDR3 coding DNA: TGTGCCAGCAGCGGTTCCGGGTCCCCCTACGAGCAGTACTTC. The chain carries TRBV5-4 and TRBJ2-7, with D hard to call. There are 14 residues in the CDR3. V lost 4 bases and J lost 2, with 13 bases in between. CDR1 and CDR2 from the germline V gene are SGHNT and YYREEE (reference sequence).

Worth noting for this clone: The junction and the germline gene differ at one end; a read error may be behind it. The chain couples TRBV2 to TRBJ1-1; the D gene is possibly TRBD1 (5 bases). The CDR3 spans 11 residues. Germline V gene lookup returns CDR1 SNHLY and CDR2 FYNNEI. The CDR3 DNA sequence: TGTGCCAGCAGTGAGCGGAGTCGGGGGGGCTTT. This codes for CASSERSRGGF.

This clone was detected once. V gene TRBV27 combines with J gene TRBJ1-5, with D possibly matching TRBD1 (6 bases). Germline V gene lookup returns CDR1 MNHEY and CDR2 SMNVEV (reference sequence). The CDR3 has 13 amino acids. V dropped 6 bases and J dropped 7 bases, with 13 bases sitting between them. The CDR3 bases are TGTGCCAGCAGCATCGGACAGTACCAGCCCCAGCATTTT. Amino acid sequence: CASSIGQYQPQHF.

The J gene is TRBJ2-1, the V gene TRBV12-5; D is possibly TRBD2 (6 bases). This CDR3 comprises 16 residues. The V end lost 4 bases, the J end lost 0 bases, and 13 bases lay between the germline ends. Germline loops: CDR1 LGHNT, CDR2 FRNRAP. The CDR3 spells CASGSQTRGSYNEQFF. DNA of the CDR3: TGTGCTAGTGGTTCCCAGACTAGAGGCTCCTACAATGAGCAGTTCTTC.

V is TRBV2 and J is TRBJ1-1, with D maybe TRBD1 (5 bases). The V gene's germline CDR1 is SNHLY and CDR2 FYNNEI. The CDR3 has 14 amino acids. CDR3 sequence reads: CAKQGAGGVTEAFF. Here the CDR3 DNA reads TGTGCGAAGCAAGGGGCGGGGGGGGTCACTGAAGCTTTCTTT.

This rearrangement joins TRBV5-1 to TRBJ2-3; the match to TRBD2 covers 12 bases. CDR3 length equals 15 residues. The ends lost 4 bases at V and 5 bases at J; junction bases unmatched: 5. Germline loops: CDR1 SGHRS, CDR2 YFSETQ. The CDR3 DNA is TGCGCCAGCAGCCCTAGCGGGGGGGGAGGAGATACGCAGTATTTT. Amino acids: CASSPSGGGGDTQYF.

The chain recombines TRBV4-1 with TRBJ2-1, with a weak D call TRBD2 (5 bases). Germline assignment: CDR1 MGHRA and CDR2 YSYEKL. CDR3 length: 14 amino acids. Trimming pared 3 bases from V and 9 bases from J, leaving 15 bases between. The CDR3, as DNA: TGCGCCAGCAGCCATCCCGGACTCGGGCGTGAGCAGTTCTTC. Residues: CASSHPGLGREQFF.

The table lists this clone with a count of one. J is TRBJ2-3 and V is TRBV6-5; TRBD1 aligns across 9 bases. After removal of 5 bases from V and 15 bases from J, the junction contained 15 bases not matched to a gene. The V gene's germline CDR1 is MNHEY and CDR2 SVGAGI. The CDR3 spans 14 residues. CDR3 amino acids: CASSPGQGRDHQYF. The CDR3, as DNA: TGTGCCAGCAGTCCTGGACAGGGGAGGGATCATCAATATTTT.

As to this clone: The sample has other DNA sequences that encode this CDR3 too. The rearrangement uses TRBV11-2 and TRBJ2-7; TRBD2 matches 8 bases. The CDR3 is 14 residues long. J lost 4 bases, V lost 1 base, and 3 bases had no gene match. Germline V gene sequence: CDR1 SGHAT, CDR2 FQNNGV. CDR3 bases: TGTGCCAGCAGCTTAGCGGGGGGGTCTTACGAGCAGTACTTC. This sequence encodes CASSLAGGSYEQYF.

The rearrangement links TRBV19 to TRBJ1-4, with a weak D call TRBD1 (5 bases). The CDR3 sequence is 13 residues long. V was cut by 7 bases and J by 8 bases, with 14 bases left in between. Germline V lookup: CDR1 LNHDA, CDR2 SQIVND (reference sequence). The CDR3 is CASTPGRGEKLFF. The CDR3 region has the DNA TGTGCCAGTACCCCAGGCCGGGGGGAAAAACTGTTTTTT.

The chain couples TRBV5-1 to TRBJ2-7; 11 nucleotides align to TRBD2. Germline CDR1 is SGHRS and CDR2 is YFSETQ. The length of the CDR3 is 15 residues. V was clipped by 4 bases and J by 4 bases; unmatched bases: 7. In DNA form, the CDR3 reads TGCGCCAGCAGCACAAGACTAGCGGGACATTACGAGCAGTACTTC. Amino acid sequence: CASSTRLAGHYEQYF.

The V gene is TRBV29-1, the J gene TRBJ2-1; perhaps TRBD1 as D (8 bases). CDR1 SQVTM and CDR2 ANQGSEA come from the germline V gene. CDR3 size: 17 residues. V was pared by 3 bases and J by 3 bases, with 21 bases between. CDR3 sequence reads: CSVETINTGGDYNEQFF. In DNA form, the CDR3 reads TGCAGCGTTGAGACCATCAACACAGGGGGGGACTACAATGAGCAGTTCTTC.

The V call is TRBV6-5, the J call TRBJ2-1, with 9 positions matching TRBD2. Germline V lookup: CDR1 MNHEY, CDR2 SVGAGI. The junction had 10 bases not matched to a gene; V was cut back by 5 bases and J by 8 bases. This CDR3 contains 15 residues. For the CDR3, the DNA is TGTGCCAGCAGTCGCCTACTAGCGGGCGAGTATGAGCAGTTCTTC. As protein: CASSRLLAGEYEQFF.

The V and J genes are TRBV7-9 and TRBJ2-1; D is undetermined. CDR1 SEHNR and CDR2 FQNEAQ come from the germline V gene (reference sequence). This CDR3 is 11 amino acids long. V lost 6 bases, J lost 5 bases, and 5 bases lay in between. In DNA, the CDR3 is TGTGCCAGCAGAACTAACAATGAGCAGTTCTTC. Its translation is CASRTNNEQFF.

This clone was found once. The V gene is TRBV18, the J gene TRBJ1-5; D might be TRBD1 (5 bases). The V end lost 4 bases, the J end lost 0 bases, and 19 bases lay between the germline ends. In germline, CDR1 is KGHSH, CDR2 LQKENI. This CDR3 has 18 amino acids. CDR3 sequence (DNA): TGTGCCAGCTCACTCGGGGACTCCCAGTTTTATAGCAATCAGCCCCAGCATTTT. This encodes CASSLGDSQFYSNQPQHF.

This clone has just a few counts. The gene calls are TRBV30 and TRBJ1-1; TRBD1 is a possible D gene (5 bases). V lost 0 bases to trimming and J lost 2 bases, with 19 bases between them. This CDR3 spans 17 amino acids. Per germline, CDR1 GTSNPN and CDR2 SVGIG (reference sequence). DNA for the CDR3: TGTGCCTGGAGTGTTCGGTGGGGCAACGGGGGAAACACTGAAGCTTTCTTT. Its translation: CAWSVRWGNGGNTEAFF.